This T cell receptor (beta chain) derives from a study of technical replicates of blood from a few donors. Germline CDR1 is MNHEY and CDR2 is SVGAGI. The CDR3 totals 14 residues. V was cut by 6 bases and J by 2 bases, with 13 bases left in between. The method was immunoSEQ multiplex PCR; TCRdb's version includes in-frame clones alone and lacks a portion of them. The sample includes around 86,000 clones, 96% seen only once; the top ten take 0.2%. This TCR came from a human donor in good health. The chain recombines TRBV6-5 with TRBJ1-1; TRBD1 is a possible D gene (5 bases). Sequencing input: T cells isolated from PBMCs. For the CDR3, the DNA is TGTGCCAGCAGAGCGTCCGGGGGAAACACTGAAGCTTTCTTT. Its translation: CASRASGGNTEAFF.